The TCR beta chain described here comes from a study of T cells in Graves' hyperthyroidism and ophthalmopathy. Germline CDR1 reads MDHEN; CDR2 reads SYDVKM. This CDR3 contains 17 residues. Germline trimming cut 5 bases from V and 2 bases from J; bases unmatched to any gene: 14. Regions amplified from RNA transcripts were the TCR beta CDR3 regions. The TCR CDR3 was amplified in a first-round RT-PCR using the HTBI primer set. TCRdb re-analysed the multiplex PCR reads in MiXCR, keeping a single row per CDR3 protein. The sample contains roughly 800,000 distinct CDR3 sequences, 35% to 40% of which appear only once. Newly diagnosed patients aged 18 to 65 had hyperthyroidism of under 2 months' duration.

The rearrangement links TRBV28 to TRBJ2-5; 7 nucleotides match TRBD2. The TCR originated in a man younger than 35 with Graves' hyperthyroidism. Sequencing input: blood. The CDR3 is CASSPPLRAGEQETQYF. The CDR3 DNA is TGTGCCAGCAGTCCCCCACTCAGGGCGGGGGAGCAAGAGACCCAGTACTTC. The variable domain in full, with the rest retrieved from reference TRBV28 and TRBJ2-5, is DVKVTQSSRYLVKRTGEKVFLECVQDMDHENMFWYRQDPGLGLRLIYFSYDVKMKEKGDIPEGYSVSREKKERFSLILESASTNQTSMYLCASSPPLRAGEQETQYFGPGTRLLVL.